A single sample is the source of the 17 T cell receptor beta chains below, sequenced in a study of T cell responses to AZD1222 COVID-19 vaccine. Some clones are missing from TCRdb's copy, which holds only in-frame ones; the method was immunoSEQ multiplex PCR. The data show around 110,000 clones, around 90% seen once. The material was peripheral blood, obtained on day 0 of AZD1222 vaccination. These receptor sequences come from an adult in good health.

The chain uses TRBV11-2 and TRBJ1-2; no firm D call. The V gene's germline CDR1 is SGHAT and CDR2 FQNNGV. With 5 bases removed from V and 7 bases from J, the gap between germline ends came to 20 bases. The CDR3 runs 15 residues. The CDR3 region has the DNA TGTGCCAGCAGCACCAACCGGGCTGTAGGGAGTGGCTACACCTTC. Translated: CASSTNRAVGSGYTF.

The rearrangement uses TRBV5-4 and TRBJ2-7; TRBD2 aligns across 8 bases. The germline CDR1 and CDR2 sequences are SGHNT and YYREEE (reference sequence). Losses at the gene ends were 4 bases for V and 2 bases for J; bases not matched to a gene: 11. The CDR3 is 16 residues long. The CDR3: CASSDRRRGGTYEQYF. The CDR3 region has the DNA TGTGCCAGCAGCGATCGTCGCCGCGGGGGGACCTACGAGCAGTACTTC.

V is TRBV10-2 and J is TRBJ1-2, with no clear D. The germline V gene has CDR1 WSHSY and CDR2 SAAADI. The CDR3 is 14 amino acids. V was clipped by 2 bases and J by 5 bases, with 12 bases between them. DNA for the CDR3: TGCGCCAGCAGTGAGGGGGTCCGGACTTATGGCTACACCTTC. As protein: CASSEGVRTYGYTF.

J is TRBJ2-3 and V is TRBV11-3; TRBD1 matches at 8 bases. From germline, CDR1 is SGHNT and CDR2 YENEEA. The length of the CDR3 is 16 residues. V dropped 2 bases and J dropped 6; count of bases not matched to a gene: 10. CDR3 nucleotide sequence: TGTGCCAGCAGCTTAAGGGGCACAGGGGGAACGGATACGCAGTATTTT. Its translation: CASSLRGTGGTDTQYF.

CDR3 coding DNA: TGCGCCAGCAGCCGTCAGGGGTCAGCTGAAGCTTTCTTT. Amino acid sequence: CASSRQGSAEAFF. The chain is built from TRBV4-1 and TRBJ1-1; maybe TRBD1 (6 bases). V was shortened by 4 bases and J by 6 bases, with 12 bases between the two germline ends. The length of the CDR3 is 13 residues. Germline CDR1 and CDR2: MGHRA and YSYEKL.

The V and J genes are TRBV3-1 (or the pseudogene TRBV3-2) and TRBJ1-6; a weak D match, TRBD1 (5 bases). Deletions cut 6 bases from V and 8 bases from J, with 14 bases between. CDR1 LGHDT and CDR2 YNNKEL come from the germline V gene (reference sequence). The CDR3 consists of 14 residues. The DNA of the CDR3 is TGTGCCAGCAGTGGGCTCGAGGGGCATTCACCCCTCCACTTT. Encoded protein: CASSGLEGHSPLHF.

In its sample, this clone was seen a few times. The rearrangement joins TRBV6-2 or TRBV6-3 to TRBJ1-2; 8 bases align to TRBD1. Germline V CDR1 and CDR2: MNHEY, SVGEGT. The CDR3 totals 15 residues. The trim removed 2 bases at V and 7 bases at J, leaving 9 bases unmatched. CDR3 coding DNA: TGTGCCAGCAGTTACGATGAGACAGGGGTCCGTGGCTACACCTTC. Protein: CASSYDETGVRGYTF.

This clone was picked up one time. The chain recombines TRBV6-5 with TRBJ1-3; D ambiguous. Germline V lookup: CDR1 MNHEY, CDR2 SVGAGI. This CDR3 spans 15 amino acids. V lost 5 bases, J lost 1 base, and 12 bases lay in between. The CDR3 DNA reads TGTGCCAGCAGTACTACTCGAGGTTCTGGAAACACCATATATTTT. It is translated as CASSTTRGSGNTIYF.

The chain carries TRBV4-3 and TRBJ2-1; 12 bases line up with TRBD1. Germline V gene lookup returns CDR1 LGHNA and CDR2 YSLEER. The CDR3 is 18 amino acids. The V segment lost 0 bases and the J segment 10 bases; nucleotides outside the gene matches: 13. The CDR3 coding sequence is TGCGCCAGCAGCCAAGAGAGGGGGTGGGACAGGGGGCTTGAGGAGCAGTTCTTC. This gives the protein CASSQERGWDRGLEEQFF.

V gene TRBV5-1 combines with J gene TRBJ2-7, with 8 bases matching TRBD1. The CDR3 has 14 residues. V lost 5 bases, J lost 2 bases, and 6 bases stayed unmatched. The V gene's germline CDR1 is SGHRS and CDR2 YFSETQ. Here the CDR3 reads CASSGQGGPYEQYF. In nucleotides, the CDR3 is TGCGCCAGCAGTGGACAGGGTGGCCCCTACGAGCAGTACTTC.

The genes are TRBV12-5 and TRBJ2-1; either TRBD1 or TRBD2 may fit D (5 bases each). Per germline, CDR1 LGHNT and CDR2 FRNRAP. V was trimmed by 5 bases and J by 8 bases, leaving 13 bases between them. This CDR3 is built from 13 residues. CDR3 sequence reads: CASGVYGTHEQFF. CDR3 DNA: TGTGCTAGTGGTGTGTACGGGACCCATGAGCAGTTCTTC.

V and J are TRBV29-1 and TRBJ2-2; perhaps TRBD1 as D (7 bases). This CDR3 has 12 amino acids. Germline loops: CDR1 SQVTM, CDR2 ANQGSEA. Between the trimmed V and J ends, which lost 4 bases and 6 bases, there was a span of 9 bases. The CDR3 nucleotides are TGCAGCGTTGGCAGGGGGGCCGGGGAGCTGTTTTTT. Residues: CSVGRGAGELFF.

The rearrangement uses TRBV30 and TRBJ1-3; D is uncertain. This CDR3 is 15 amino acids long. V lost 0 bases and J 0 bases, leaving 9 bases between the germline ends. CDR1 and CDR2 from the germline V gene are GTSNPN and SVGIG (reference sequence). The CDR3 DNA is TGTGCCTGGAGTGTACGTGAGTTCTCTGGAAACACCATATATTTT. It yields the protein CAWSVREFSGNTIYF.

The chain employs TRBV4-3 and TRBJ2-1; 7 bases are a match to TRBD1. Losses at the gene ends were 4 bases for V and 4 bases for J; bases not matched to a gene: 13. Germline CDR1 is LGHNA and CDR2 is YSLEER. The CDR3 length is 17 residues. The CDR3 coding sequence is TGCGCCAGCAGCCTAGGGACAGCAGTGGGGTCTTACAATGAGCAGTTCTTC. This encodes CASSLGTAVGSYNEQFF.

The chain carries TRBV7-2 and TRBJ2-7, with D perhaps TRBD1 (6 bases). Trimming pared 5 bases from V and 7 bases from J, leaving 21 bases between. The V gene's germline CDR1 is SGHTA and CDR2 FQGNSA. The CDR3 runs 15 residues. The CDR3 spells CASSIRGGDKGEQYF. CDR3 coding DNA: TGTGCCAGCAGCATCAGGGGTGGTGATAAGGGGGAGCAGTACTTC.

The V and J genes are TRBV19 and TRBJ1-1, with D unclear. The CDR3 is 13 residues long. The V gene lost 7 bases and the J gene lost 1 base, with 10 bases spanning the gap. The germline CDR1 and CDR2 sequences are LNHDA and SQIVND (reference sequence). CDR3 sequence reads: CASKGWANTEAFF. CDR3 bases: TGTGCCAGTAAGGGCTGGGCGAACACTGAAGCTTTCTTT.

The chain uses TRBV5-1 and TRBJ2-7; D is ambiguous. CDR1 and CDR2 (germline): SGHRS, YFSETQ. The V end lost 2 bases, the J end lost 2 bases, and 11 bases lay between the germline ends. The CDR3 sequence is 14 residues long. The CDR3, as DNA: TGCGCCAGCAGCTTCTTAGGCGGAACCTACGAGCAGTACTTC. It translates to CASSFLGGTYEQYF.